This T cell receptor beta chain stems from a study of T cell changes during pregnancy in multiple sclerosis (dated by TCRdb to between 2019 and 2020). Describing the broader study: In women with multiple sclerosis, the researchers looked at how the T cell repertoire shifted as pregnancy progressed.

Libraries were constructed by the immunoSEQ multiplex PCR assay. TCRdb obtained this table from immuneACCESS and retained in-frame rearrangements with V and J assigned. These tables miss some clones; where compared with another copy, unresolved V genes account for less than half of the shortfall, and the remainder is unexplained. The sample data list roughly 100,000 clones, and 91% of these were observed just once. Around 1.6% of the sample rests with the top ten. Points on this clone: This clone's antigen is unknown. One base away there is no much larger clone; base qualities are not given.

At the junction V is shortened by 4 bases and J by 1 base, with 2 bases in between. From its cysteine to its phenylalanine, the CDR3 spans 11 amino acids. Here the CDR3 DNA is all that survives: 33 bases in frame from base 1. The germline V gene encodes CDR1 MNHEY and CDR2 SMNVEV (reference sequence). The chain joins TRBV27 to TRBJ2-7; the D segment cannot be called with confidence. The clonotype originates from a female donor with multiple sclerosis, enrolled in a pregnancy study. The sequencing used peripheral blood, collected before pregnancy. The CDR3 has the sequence CASSSSYEQYF. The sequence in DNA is TGTGCCAGCAGTTCATCCTACGAGCAGTACTTC.